The rows below give T cell receptor beta chains drawn from one sample of a study of OX40 agonist ivuxolimab in advanced cancers. Generated by immunoSEQ multiplex PCR, the TCRdb table keeps only in-frame clones and is missing some. Seen here are roughly 61,000 clones, about 86% observed once, and the top ten hold roughly 0.5%. The sequencing here drew on CD4+ or CD8+ T cells sorted from blood, taken in a trial of the OX40 agonist ivuxolimab. The receptors were sampled from an adult with an advanced solid tumor such as melanoma, head and neck, liver or kidney cancer. Both conserved end residues are part of each CDR3.

J gene,V gene,CDR3 protein
TRBJ2-3,TRBV18,CASSHTDTQYF
TRBJ1-2,TRBV7-2,CASGEIYGYTF
TRBJ2-7,TRBV28,CASRRYSYEQYF
TRBJ1-1,TRBV5-4,CASSGEVNTEAFF
TRBJ1-1,TRBV5-6,CASSFSGRGEAFF
TRBJ1-4,TRBV5-1,CASSLALQGGPNEKLFF
TRBJ1-2,TRBV19,CASSSYGYTF
TRBJ1-5,TRBV19,CASSLGQGQSSYQPQHF
TRBJ2-3,TRBV28,CAGGTGGPTDTQYF
TRBJ1-1,TRBV5-5,CASSSRRTEAFF
TRBJ1-1,TRBV19,CASSTDRAGNTEAFF
TRBJ2-2,TRBV5-1,CASLLGTGAVGELFF
TRBJ2-3,TRBV4-1,CASTLSGQIITDTQYF
TRBJ2-7,TRBV10-3,CATHGTSRRDSYEQYF
TRBJ1-1,TRBV28,CASLRLNTEAFF
TRBJ2-3,TRBV29-1,CSVKLTTSTDTQYF
TRBJ2-3,TRBV5-1,CASSLGQSTDTQYF
TRBJ2-5,TRBV7-9,CASSPQGRETQYF
TRBJ1-6,TRBV6-6,CASSYLQGNNSPLHF
TRBJ1-1,TRBV7-3,CASSLGSGTEAFF
TRBJ2-7,TRBV5-8,CASSSDRAGPSEQYF
TRBJ2-5,TRBV5-1,CASSFGTSGGVETQYF
TRBJ1-6,TRBV7-3,CASSLGSGVNSPLHF
TRBJ1-5,TRBV21-1,CASSKLATGFYSNQPQHF
TRBJ2-1,TRBV15,CATSRREEVRYNEQFF
TRBJ2-2,TRBV9,CASSFLGQGGELFF
TRBJ1-2,TRBV30,CAWSEDGYNYGYTF
TRBJ2-1,TRBV19,CASSNLAGSSYNEQFF
TRBJ1-2,TRBV7-2,CASSHFPGAANYGYTF
TRBJ2-7,TRBV28,CASSLMVSSYEQYF
TRBJ2-3,TRBV5-8,CASSLATTSTDTQYF
TRBJ2-3,TRBV11-2,CASRLALDTQYF
TRBJ1-5,TRBV19,CASDLRRQSSNQPQHF
TRBJ2-4,TRBV29-1,CIFGRDRGGICGGAKNIQYF
TRBJ2-7,TRBV9,CASSVGWLPSYEQYF